This is a list of T cell receptor beta chains from one sample in a study of cytomegalovirus exposure and HLA in healthy donors. Assay: immunoSEQ multiplex PCR; the TCRdb copy retains only in-frame clones and omits some. Its listing shows around 50,000 clones. Sequenced input: PBMCs. The source of these receptors is a woman aged 25 to 39 in good health and CMV-seropositive. CDR3s include the opening cysteine and the closing phenylalanine or tryptophan. A D gene is named only where the DNA matches it firmly. Rows give clone size only sometimes, using once, few, many, or a class for an expanded clone.

CASSVTGSYNEQFF TGTGCCAGCAGTGTCACAGGATCCTACAATGAGCAGTTCTTC - TRBV28 - TRBJ2-1
CSALPGLLGTEAFF TGCAGCGCCCTCCCGGGACTTCTTGGCACTGAAGCTTTCTTT - TRBV29-1 - TRBJ1-1
CASSGTEANTGELFF TGTGCCAGCAGTGGAACCGAGGCGAACACCGGGGAGCTGTTTTTT - TRBV2 - TRBJ2-2
CASARGAGNTEAFF TGCGCCAGCGCTCGGGGGGCAGGGAACACTGAAGCTTTCTTT - TRBV4-1 - TRBJ1-1
CSVEGGSAYEQYF TGCAGCGTTGAGGGAGGCAGCGCCTACGAGCAGTACTTC - TRBV29-1 - TRBJ2-7
CATLERGPYNEQFF TGTGCCACCCTAGAGCGGGGACCTTACAATGAGCAGTTCTTC medium-sized TRBV6-1 TRBD2 TRBJ2-1
CASSQVQADTQYF TGCGCCAGCAGCCAAGTGCAAGCGGATACGCAGTATTTT - TRBV4-1 - TRBJ2-3
CASSGLAGGSTGELFF TGTGCCAGCAGTGGACTAGCGGGAGGGTCAACCGGGGAGCTGTTTTTT - TRBV6-1 TRBD2 TRBJ2-2
CASSTGQNEKLFF TGCGCCAGCAGCACCGGACAGAATGAAAAACTGTTTTTT - TRBV5-1 - TRBJ1-4
CASSLGEASGQKEAFF TGTGCCAGCAGCTTAGGTGAGGCCTCTGGACAGAAAGAAGCTTTCTTT - TRBV7-9 - TRBJ1-1
CASSGQILTDTQYF TGTGCCAGCAGTGGACAGATCCTCACAGATACGCAGTATTTT - TRBV7-6 - TRBJ2-3
CASSISPGLAGDYEQYF TGTGCCAGTAGTATAAGCCCGGGACTAGCGGGGGATTACGAGCAGTACTTC - TRBV19 TRBD2 TRBJ2-7
CASRLQGLYEQYF TGTGCCAGCAGGCTACAGGGGCTCTACGAGCAGTACTTC - TRBV5-4 TRBD1 TRBJ2-7
CASSEWVDTYEQYF TGTGCCAGCAGTGAATGGGTGGACACTTACGAGCAGTACTTC - TRBV6-1 - TRBJ2-7
CASSKRAGGPYEQYF TGTGCCAGCAGTAAAAGGGCGGGAGGGCCCTACGAGCAGTACTTC - TRBV6-5 TRBD2 TRBJ2-7
CATSILGSGNTIYF TGTGCCACCAGCATACTAGGCTCTGGAAACACCATATATTTT - TRBV15 - TRBJ1-3
CASSLGRLDNEQFF TGTGCCAGCAGTTTAGGCAGGCTCGACAATGAGCAGTTCTTC - TRBV28 - TRBJ2-1
CASSELTEASQPQHF TGTGCCAGCAGTGAACTAACTGAAGCCTCTCAGCCCCAGCATTTT - TRBV6-1 - TRBJ1-5
CASRLRGIYYEQYF TGTGCCAGCAGACTGAGGGGGATTTACTACGAGCAGTACTTC - TRBV27 - TRBJ2-7
CASSQRGDRVYEQYF TGTGCCAGCAGCCAAAGGGGGGACAGGGTCTACGAGCAGTACTTC - TRBV4-2 TRBD1 TRBJ2-7
CASSLTGHYEQYF TGTGCCAGCAGCTTAACAGGGCACTACGAGCAGTACTTC - TRBV11-3 - TRBJ2-7
CARSIYYEQYF TGTGCCAGAAGCATATACTACGAGCAGTACTTC - TRBV7-2 - TRBJ2-7
CAWMDSANEKLFF TGTGCCTGGATGGACAGTGCTAATGAAAAACTGTTTTTT - TRBV30 - TRBJ1-4
CASSLRDSRISGNTIYF TGTGCCAGCTCACTCCGGGACAGCAGAATCTCTGGAAACACCATATATTTT - TRBV18 TRBD1 TRBJ1-3
CASRQGPYGYTF TGTGCCAGCAGGCAGGGGCCCTATGGCTACACCTTC - TRBV5-5 - TRBJ1-2
CASSRAWVQEAQYF TGTGCCAGCAGCCGCGCTTGGGTACAAGAGGCCCAGTACTTC - TRBV11-2 - TRBJ2-5
CASNSRVGGRQPQHF TGTGCCAGCAACTCACGAGTAGGGGGCAGGCAGCCCCAGCATTTT - TRBV7-2 TRBD1 TRBJ1-5
CASSALKDRRSYEQYF TGTGCCAGCAGTGCCCTAAAGGACAGGCGGTCCTACGAGCAGTACTTC - TRBV6-4 TRBD1 TRBJ2-7
CASSLGTSGQETQYF TGCGCCAGCAGCTTAGGGACTAGCGGCCAAGAGACCCAGTACTTC - TRBV5-1 TRBD2 TRBJ2-5